This TCR beta chain was sequenced during a study of read filtering for tumor transcriptome and immune sequencing. The CDR3 contains 13 residues. The V end was cut by 7 bases, the J end by 1 base, with 8 bases between. Germline V gene lookup returns CDR1 SNHLY and CDR2 FYNNEI. From roughly 390 ng of RNA, a library with molecular barcoded alpha/delta and beta/gamma adaptors was made. TCRdb reprocessed the reads via MiXCR and lists one record per CDR3 protein. Of more than 55,000 distinct CDR3 sequences listed, about 20% are singletons. This chain links TRBV2 with TRBJ1-5; D gene uncertain. The source is a donor at least 40 years old with multiple myeloma. Sequenced sample: a population of CD138-negative cells sorted from bone marrow. The CDR3: CASNGESNQPQHF. Written as DNA, the CDR3 is TGTGCCAGCAACGGGGAAAGCAATCAGCCCCAGCATTTT.